The clone carrying this T cell receptor (beta chain) was observed many times. Its antigen is still unknown. This specimen comes from a study of T cells in Graves' hyperthyroidism and ophthalmopathy. Study in general: Peripheral blood was drawn at first diagnosis, prior to all treatment.

V lost 6 bases to trimming and J lost 14 bases; unmatched junction nucleotides: 14. The CDR3 spans 15 residues. Germline CDR1 reads MNHEY; CDR2 reads SMNVEV (reference sequence). Authors of the study amplified TCR beta CDR3 regions from RNA transcripts. Primed by the HTBI set, a first-round RT-PCR was run on the TCR CDR3. One entry per CDR3 protein, called by TCRdb with MiXCR from the multiplex PCR reads. The sample lists about 260,000 distinct CDR3 sequences, 15% to 20% occurring once. Study-wide points: Most clonotypes expanded in thyroid above 0.001 were likewise present in blood. Ophthalmopathy was told apart from stable hyperthyroidism by a 13 V-J model.

This receptor was identified in a woman younger than 30 with Graves' ophthalmopathy. The genes are TRBV27 and TRBJ2-3; 13 bases agree with TRBD2. What was sequenced was blood. The CDR3 reads CASSPPTSGRAIVYF. DNA of the CDR3: TGTGCCAGCAGCCCCCCCACTAGCGGGAGGGCGATTGTGTATTTT.